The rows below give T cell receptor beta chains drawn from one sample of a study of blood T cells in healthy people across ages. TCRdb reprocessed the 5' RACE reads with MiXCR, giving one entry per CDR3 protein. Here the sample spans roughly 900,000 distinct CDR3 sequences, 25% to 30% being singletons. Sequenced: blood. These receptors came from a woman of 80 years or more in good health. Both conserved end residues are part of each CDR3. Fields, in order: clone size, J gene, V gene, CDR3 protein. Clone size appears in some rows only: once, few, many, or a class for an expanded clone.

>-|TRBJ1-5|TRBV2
CASSEEGSPQHF
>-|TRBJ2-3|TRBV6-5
CASSYGSGTSTDTQYF
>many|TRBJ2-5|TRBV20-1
CSGSAGQETQYF
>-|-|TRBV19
CASSRKGLHPVSYNEQYF
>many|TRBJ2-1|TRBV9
CASSAGTSGGGNEQFF
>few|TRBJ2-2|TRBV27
CASSKQGVGTGELFF
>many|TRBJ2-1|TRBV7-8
CASSPHPTSGGTNEQFF
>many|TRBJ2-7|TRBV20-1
CSASDGDSYEQYF
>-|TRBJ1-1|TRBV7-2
CASSLRIQGTEAFF
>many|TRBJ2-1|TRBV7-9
CASSSVGGQSSYNEQFF
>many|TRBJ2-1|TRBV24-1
CATGRASNEQFF
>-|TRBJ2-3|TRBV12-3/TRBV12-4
CASSGGGGFYADAQYF
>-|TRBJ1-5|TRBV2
CASSDPGAGWNQPQHF
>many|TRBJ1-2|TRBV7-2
CASSPTGVPYGYTF
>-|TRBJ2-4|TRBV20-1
CSARDPRDSDIQYF
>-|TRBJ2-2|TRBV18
CASSPTTGGTGELFF
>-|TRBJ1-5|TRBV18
CASSPEYGANQPQHF
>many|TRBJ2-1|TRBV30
CAWSVRYNEQFF
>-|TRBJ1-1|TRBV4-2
CASSHGTGQNTEAFF
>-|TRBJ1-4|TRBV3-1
CASGPDRGHGEKLFF
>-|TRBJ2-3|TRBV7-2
CVSNLAWGRTDTQYF
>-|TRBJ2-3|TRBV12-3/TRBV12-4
CASRDLTRADTQYF
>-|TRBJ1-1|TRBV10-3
CAISGGTEEAFF
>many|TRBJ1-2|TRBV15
CATSRDLNRAYGYTF
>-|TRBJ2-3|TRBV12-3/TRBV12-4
CASSQAVGGTDTEYF
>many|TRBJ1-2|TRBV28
CASRRGQAGYGYTF
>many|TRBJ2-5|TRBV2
CASSESDQGTQYF
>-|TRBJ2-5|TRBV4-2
CASSQSYKQYF
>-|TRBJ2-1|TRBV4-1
CASRPGTRPYNEQFF
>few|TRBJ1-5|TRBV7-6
CASSRGTVQYSNQPQHF
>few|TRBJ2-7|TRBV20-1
CSAGIPGLAREQYF
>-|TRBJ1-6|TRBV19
CASSMRQSSYNSPLHF
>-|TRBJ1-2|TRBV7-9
CASSLMWSDGYTF
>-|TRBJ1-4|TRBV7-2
CASSLGQTTNEKLFF
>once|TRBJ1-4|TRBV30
CAWLKNEKLFF
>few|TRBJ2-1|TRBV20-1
CSARRLAGGSPYNEQFF
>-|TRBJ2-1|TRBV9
CASSSEDWSEQFF
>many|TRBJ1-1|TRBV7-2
CASSPRPNVGMNTEAFF
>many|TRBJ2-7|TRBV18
CASSPQPLNDEQYF
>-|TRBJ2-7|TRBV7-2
CASSPIGGGRERSEQYF
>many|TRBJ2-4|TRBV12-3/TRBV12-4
CASSFAGGQNIQYF
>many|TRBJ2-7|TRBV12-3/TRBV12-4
CASSLFPNSYEQYF
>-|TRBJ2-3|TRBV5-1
CASSFDLDTQYF
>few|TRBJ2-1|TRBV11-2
CASRGTSGGTYNEQFF
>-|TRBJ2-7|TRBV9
CASSRRDSHEQYF
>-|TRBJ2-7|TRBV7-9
CASSHGLYAGSYEQYF
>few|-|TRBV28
CASSSLAGAYNEQYF
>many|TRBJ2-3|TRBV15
CATRAGAGDTQYF
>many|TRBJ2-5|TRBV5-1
CASTLWETQYF
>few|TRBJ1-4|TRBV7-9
CASTGAKGEKLFF
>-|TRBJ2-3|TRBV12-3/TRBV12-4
CASGDREDMEYF
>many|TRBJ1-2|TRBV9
CASSVALRGRDYGYTF
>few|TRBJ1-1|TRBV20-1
CSAPEGTANTEAFF
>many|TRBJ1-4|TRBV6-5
CASSSRTGPVNEKLFF
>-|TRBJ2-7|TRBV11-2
CASSPGGSSYDQYF
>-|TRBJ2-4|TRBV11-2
CASSFGTSSNEQYF
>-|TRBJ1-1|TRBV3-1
CASSQDESLRDGVNTEAFF
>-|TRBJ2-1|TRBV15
CATSREAGFGEEQFF
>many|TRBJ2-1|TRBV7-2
CASSPRPGDNEQFF